Listed here are 26 T cell receptor beta chains from one sample, sequenced in a study of blood T cell repertoires in COVID-19 (dated by TCRdb to the early 2020s). Receptor libraries were prepared by the immunoSEQ multiplex PCR assay. TCRdb took this table from immuneACCESS and kept in-frame rearrangements with V and J called. Such tables lack part of the clones; where checked against another copy, unresolved V genes explain under half of the gap, and the rest is unexplained. The table for this sample lists under 200,000 clones; more than 65% of them were counted only once. Of the sample, more than 9.5% is held by the ten largest clones. The sequenced material came from PBMCs or T cells enriched from blood (not recorded which). Receptor source: a man in his forties or fifties who had recovered from COVID-19.

This sequence joins TRBV6-1 and TRBJ1-2, with D possibly TRBD1 on 5 matching bases. The CDR3 sequence is 18 residues long. CDR1 and CDR2 (germline): MNHNS, SASEGT. V was clipped by 3 bases and J by 4 bases, with 24 bases between them. The CDR3 loop reads CASSDPNGGDSLFYGYTF. The CDR3 nucleotides read TGTGCCAGCAGTGACCCCAACGGGGGGGATTCCCTATTCTATGGCTACACCTTC.

The rearrangement uses TRBV27 and TRBJ2-5; 7 nucleotides agree with TRBD2. Germline CDR1 and CDR2: MNHEY and SMNVEV (reference sequence). The junction had 8 bases not matched to a gene; V was cut back by 5 bases and J by 5 bases. This CDR3 comprises 14 residues. In nucleotides, the CDR3 is TGTGCCAGCAGTCTTCGGGGGGTAGAGGAGACCCAGTACTTC. Its translation is CASSLRGVEETQYF.

The chain's CDR3 is CASSEYRRDQETQYF. The CDR3 DNA reads TGTGCCAGCAGTGAATATCGGCGGGACCAAGAGACCCAGTACTTC. The genes are TRBV25-1 and TRBJ2-5; the D gene is possibly TRBD2 (5 bases). From germline, CDR1 is MGHDK and CDR2 SYGVNS. V shed 0 bases and J shed 0 bases, with 8 bases lying between them. This CDR3 contains 15 residues.

The CDR3 loop reads CASTGLAGYEQYF. CDR3 DNA sequence: TGTGCCAGCACGGGACTAGCGGGCTACGAGCAGTACTTC. The chain recombines TRBV6-5 with TRBJ2-7; TRBD2 aligns across 12 bases. The CDR3 spans 13 residues. The junction had 1 base not matched to a gene; V was cut back by 7 bases and J by 3 bases. Looked up from germline, CDR1 is MNHEY and CDR2 is SVGAGI.

This chain connects TRBV19 to TRBJ2-2; D is possibly TRBD1 (6 bases). Trimming removed 6 bases from V and 2 bases from J, with 16 bases in between. The CDR3 has 16 amino acids. Germline V gene sequence: CDR1 LNHDA, CDR2 SQIVND (reference sequence). As DNA, the CDR3 is TGTGCCAGTAGCGCCCCCGGGACAAAAAACACCGGGGAGCTGTTTTTT. Translation: CASSAPGTKNTGELFF.

This chain joins TRBV10-1 and TRBJ2-7; D not certain. Trimming cost V 7 bases and J 2 bases, with 18 bases left between them. Per the germline V gene, CDR1 is WNHNN and CDR2 is SYGVQD (reference sequence). This CDR3 is built from 15 residues. CDR3 sequence: CASKSPGFSPYEQYF. The CDR3 DNA follows: TGCGCCAGCAAATCGCCTGGCTTCTCCCCCTACGAGCAGTACTTC.

This chain links TRBV12-3 or TRBV12-4 with TRBJ2-2, with a tentative D call TRBD2 (6 bases). This CDR3 is 13 amino acids long. The V gene lost 6 bases and the J gene lost 7 bases, with 12 bases spanning the gap. The CDR3 bases are TGTGCCAGCAGCTCCCTCGGGGGCGGGGAGCTGTTTTTT. Translated, it gives CASSSLGGGELFF.

This clone has a handful of counts. The rearrangement joins TRBV7-2 to TRBJ2-1; D not resolved. The CDR3 is made up of 15 amino acids. V was clipped by 1 base and J by 7 bases, with 14 bases between them. Germline-derived CDR1 and CDR2 are SGHTA and FQGNSA. In DNA, the CDR3 is TGTGCCAGCAGCTTAGTTGCCAGCGCCCAAAATGAGCAGTTCTTC. Amino acids: CASSLVASAQNEQFF.

This chain joins TRBV28 and TRBJ2-5; D is uncertain. The CDR3 covers 12 residues. Germline V gives CDR1 MDHEN, CDR2 SYDVKM. V was trimmed by 2 bases and J by 12 bases, leaving 13 bases between them. CDR3 sequence reads: CASSLVNPPEYF. CDR3 DNA sequence: TGTGCCAGCAGTTTAGTTAATCCCCCGGAGTACTTC.

The chain combines TRBV4-1 with TRBJ2-4; 8 bases line up with TRBD1. The junction had 12 bases not matched to a gene; V was cut back by 5 bases and J by 6 bases. CDR3 length: 16 residues. The germline gives CDR1 MGHRA, CDR2 YSYEKL. CDR3 DNA sequence: TGCGCCAGCAGCGAAGTCCACCGGGGACAGGCAAACATTCAGTACTTC. This translates into CASSEVHRGQANIQYF.

Comment on this clone: Other DNA variants within this sample encode the same CDR3. The gene calls are TRBV5-4 and TRBJ1-1; 8 bases are shared with TRBD1. V lost 2 bases to trimming and J lost 5 bases; unmatched junction nucleotides: 5. The CDR3 is 14 amino acids. Germline CDR1 reads SGHNT; CDR2 reads YYREEE (reference sequence). The CDR3 sequence: CASSLGQGGTEAFF. As DNA, the CDR3 is TGTGCCAGCAGCTTAGGACAGGGTGGGACTGAAGCTTTCTTT.

This clone has a single count. The gene calls are TRBV3-1 (or the pseudogene TRBV3-2) and TRBJ2-7; D uncertain. Per germline, CDR1 LGHDT and CDR2 YNNKEL (reference sequence). Deletions cut 3 bases from V and 7 bases from J, with 13 bases between. This CDR3 region has 13 residues. CDR3 in DNA: TGTGCCAGCAGCCAGTTAGTTGCCCGGGAGCAGTACTTC. Translation gives CASSQLVAREQYF.

This clone has just a few counts. This sequence joins TRBV19 and TRBJ2-1; a weak D match, TRBD1 (6 bases). This CDR3 has 13 amino acids. Germline V gene lookup returns CDR1 LNHDA and CDR2 SQIVND (reference sequence). Trimming pared 6 bases from V and 7 bases from J, leaving 13 bases between. In DNA, the CDR3 is TGTGCCAGTAGCCAACAGGGTTGGAATGAGCAGTTCTTC. It encodes CASSQQGWNEQFF. The variable domain in full, completed from reference TRBV19 and TRBJ2-1, reads DGGITQSPKYLFRKEGQNVTLSCEQNLNHDAMYWYRQDPGQGLRLIYYSQIVNDFQKGDIAEGYSVSREKKESFPLTVTSAQKNPTAFYLCASSQQGWNEQFFGPGTRLTVL.

V is TRBV6-5 and J is TRBJ2-3; possible D gene TRBD1, 5 bases. Germline assignment: CDR1 MNHEY and CDR2 SVGAGI. The CDR3 length is 13 residues. Trimming shortened V by 4 bases and J by 10 bases, and 15 bases separated the two germline ends. The CDR3 nucleotides read TGTGCCAGCAGTTCCCTCACAGAAGGGGCGCAGTATTTT. Translated: CASSSLTEGAQYF.

The rearrangement uses TRBV2 and TRBJ1-4; no clear D. CDR3 length: 13 amino acids. Germline V lookup: CDR1 SNHLY, CDR2 FYNNEI. The V end was cut by 11 bases, the J end by 7 bases, with 17 bases between. Here the CDR3 DNA reads TGTGCCTCTCGACCTCACTCGGGTGAAAAACTGTTTTTT. Its translation: CASRPHSGEKLFF.

The CDR3 nucleotides are TGTGCCACCAGTGAGCTGGGAGGAAGGCCCCAGCATTTT. Protein sequence: CATSELGGRPQHF. This rearrangement joins TRBV24-1 to TRBJ1-5; D gene ambiguous. Per the germline V gene, CDR1 is KGHDR and CDR2 is SFDVKD. Trimming stripped 4 bases from V and 9 bases from J, with 12 bases between. The CDR3 consists of 13 residues.

This chain joins TRBV7-9 and TRBJ2-1; D is uncertain. Deletions cut 5 bases from V and 8 bases from J, with 13 bases between. The germline gives CDR1 SEHNR, CDR2 FQNEAQ (reference sequence). The CDR3 covers 13 residues. The CDR3 is CASSLTPRDEQFF. In DNA form, the CDR3 reads TGTGCCAGCAGCCTGACTCCTCGCGATGAGCAGTTCTTC. Full variable domain (outside the CDR3, taken from reference TRBV7-9 and TRBJ2-1): DTGVSQNPRHKITKRGQNVTFRCDPISEHNRLYWYRQTLGQGPEFLTYFQNEAQLEKSRLLSDRFSAERPKGSFSTLEIQRTEQGDSAMYLCASSLTPRDEQFFGPGTRLTVL.

The V call is TRBV2, the J call TRBJ2-5; 8 bases agree with TRBD2. The CDR3 has 14 amino acids. The V gene's germline CDR1 is SNHLY and CDR2 FYNNEI. V shed 8 bases and J 5 bases; nucleotides not matched to a gene: 10. As DNA, the CDR3 is TGTGCCAGCCGTCCACGGGGGGGCTTGGAGACCCAGTACTTC. This translates into CASRPRGGLETQYF. Variable domain in full (rest from reference TRBV2 and TRBJ2-5): EPEVTQTPSHQVTQMGQEVILRCVPISNHLYFYWYRQILGQKVEFLVSFYNNEISEKSEIFDDQFSVERPDGSNFTLKIRSTKLEDSAMYFCASRPRGGLETQYFGPGTRLLVL.

This clone has a single count. The chain uses TRBV10-3 and TRBJ2-5; 7 positions match TRBD1. The CDR3 runs to 15 residues. The germline CDR1 and CDR2 sequences are ENHRY and SYGVKD. V lost 4 bases, J lost 1 base, and 6 bases stayed unmatched. CDR3 sequence: CAISGGQDFQETQYF. The CDR3 nucleotides are TGTGCCATCAGTGGAGGACAGGACTTCCAAGAGACCCAGTACTTC.

The J gene is TRBJ2-5, the V gene TRBV27, with 9 bases that match TRBD1. The V gene end was trimmed by 10 bases and the J gene end by 4 bases; junction bases not matched to a gene: 16. The CDR3 is 16 amino acids. CDR1 MNHEY and CDR2 SMNVEV come from the germline V gene (reference sequence). Here the CDR3 reads CAKQGSSGQGRETQYF. The CDR3 DNA is TGTGCCAAGCAGGGTTCTTCGGGACAGGGTAGAGAGACCCAGTACTTC.

J is TRBJ2-5 and V is TRBV10-3; TRBD2 matches at 9 bases. The length of the CDR3 is 15 residues. V dropped 6 bases and J dropped 2; count of bases not matched to a gene: 7. Germline V gene lookup returns CDR1 ENHRY and CDR2 SYGVKD. The CDR3 sequence: CAIRKRGALQETQYF. Written as DNA, the CDR3 is TGTGCCATCAGAAAGCGGGGGGCCCTGCAAGAGACCCAGTACTTC.

In this sample, this clone turned up a few times. The chain recombines TRBV4-2 with TRBJ2-3; 13 bases match TRBD2. CDR1 and CDR2 from the germline V gene are LGHNA and YNFKEQ. Trimming removed 1 base from V and 4 bases from J; junction bases left unmatched: 5. CDR3 length equals 17 residues. DNA of the CDR3: TGTGCCAGCAGCCAAGCTCATGGACTAGCGGGAGCAGATACGCAGTATTTT. Its protein product is CASSQAHGLAGADTQYF.

The CDR3, as DNA: TGTGCCAGTAACCCGCGCGGGAGGGACAGTGATGAAAAACTGTTTTTT. Translated: CASNPRGRDSDEKLFF. This chain uses TRBV19 with TRBJ1-4, with 7 nucleotides matching TRBD1. This CDR3 has 16 residues. The V segment lost 7 bases and the J segment 6 bases; nucleotides outside the gene matches: 14. Germline V gene data show CDR1 as LNHDA and CDR2 as SQIVND (reference sequence).

This chain links TRBV27 with TRBJ2-7, with 7 bases aligning to TRBD1. V trimming: 7 bases; J trimming: 2 bases; junction bases outside the gene matches: 8. The CDR3 consists of 14 residues. CDR1 is MNHEY, CDR2 SMNVEV, per germline (reference sequence). CDR3 loop: CASKGRGLPYEQYF. DNA for the CDR3: TGTGCCAGCAAGGGCAGGGGGTTGCCCTACGAGCAGTACTTC.

A single count supports this clone. The genes are TRBV27 and TRBJ2-2; 7 bases align to TRBD1. The junction had 8 bases not matched to a gene; V was cut back by 8 bases and J by 2 bases. Germline lookup yields CDR1 MNHEY and CDR2 SMNVEV (reference sequence). The CDR3 runs 15 residues. CDR3 sequence: CASRVRQGNTGELFF. CDR3 coding DNA: TGTGCCAGCCGCGTCCGACAGGGAAACACCGGGGAGCTGTTTTTT.

The chain carries TRBV19 and TRBJ1-3; 7 bases align to TRBD1. Per germline, CDR1 LNHDA and CDR2 SQIVND (reference sequence). The CDR3 sequence is 14 residues long. V shed 5 bases and J 2 bases; nucleotides not matched to a gene: 3. The CDR3 here is CASSATGTGNTIYF. The CDR3 nucleotides read TGTGCCAGTAGTGCGACAGGGACTGGAAACACCATATATTTT.